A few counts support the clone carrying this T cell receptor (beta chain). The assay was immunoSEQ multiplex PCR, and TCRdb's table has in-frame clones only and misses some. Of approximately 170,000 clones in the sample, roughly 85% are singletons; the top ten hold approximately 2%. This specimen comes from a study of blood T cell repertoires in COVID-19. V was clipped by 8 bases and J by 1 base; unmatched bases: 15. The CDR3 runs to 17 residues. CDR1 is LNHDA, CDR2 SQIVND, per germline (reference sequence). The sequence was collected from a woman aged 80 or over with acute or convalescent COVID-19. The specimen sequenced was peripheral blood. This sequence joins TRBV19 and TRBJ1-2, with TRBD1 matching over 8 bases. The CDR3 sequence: CASRLGLGGQVNYGYTF. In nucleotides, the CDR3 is TGTGCCAGTCGACTTGGACTTGGGGGACAGGTTAACTATGGCTACACCTTC. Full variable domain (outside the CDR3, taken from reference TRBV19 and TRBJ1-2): DGGITQSPKYLFRKEGQNVTLSCEQNLNHDAMYWYRQDPGQGLRLIYYSQIVNDFQKGDIAEGYSVSREKKESFPLTVTSAQKNPTAFYLCASRLGLGGQVNYGYTFGSGTRLTVV.